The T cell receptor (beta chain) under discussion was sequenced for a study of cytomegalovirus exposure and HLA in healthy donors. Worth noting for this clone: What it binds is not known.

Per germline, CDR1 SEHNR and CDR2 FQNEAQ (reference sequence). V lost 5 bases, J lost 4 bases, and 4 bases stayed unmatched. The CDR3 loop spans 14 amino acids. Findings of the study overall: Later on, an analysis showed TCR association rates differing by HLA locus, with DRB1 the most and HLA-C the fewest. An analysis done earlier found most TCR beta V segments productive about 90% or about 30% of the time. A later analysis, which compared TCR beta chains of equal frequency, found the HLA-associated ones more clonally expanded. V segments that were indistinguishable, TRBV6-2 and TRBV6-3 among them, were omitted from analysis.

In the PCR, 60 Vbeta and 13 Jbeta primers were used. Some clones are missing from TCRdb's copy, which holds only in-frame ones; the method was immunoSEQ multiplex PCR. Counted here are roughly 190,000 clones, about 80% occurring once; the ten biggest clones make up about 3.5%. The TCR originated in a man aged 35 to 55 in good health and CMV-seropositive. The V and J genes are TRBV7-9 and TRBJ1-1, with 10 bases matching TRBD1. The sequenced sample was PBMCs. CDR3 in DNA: TGTGCCAGCAGCCCCAGGACAGGGGGCACTGAAGCTTTCTTT. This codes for CASSPRTGGTEAFF.